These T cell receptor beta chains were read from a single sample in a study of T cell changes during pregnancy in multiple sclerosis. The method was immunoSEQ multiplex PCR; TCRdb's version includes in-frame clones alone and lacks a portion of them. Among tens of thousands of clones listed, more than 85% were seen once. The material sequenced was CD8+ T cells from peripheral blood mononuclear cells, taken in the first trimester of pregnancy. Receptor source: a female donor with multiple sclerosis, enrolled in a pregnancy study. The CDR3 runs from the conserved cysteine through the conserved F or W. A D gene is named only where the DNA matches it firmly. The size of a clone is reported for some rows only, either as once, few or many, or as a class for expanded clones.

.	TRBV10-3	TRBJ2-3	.	TGTGCCATCAGTGAGTCGACTGGCACAGATACGCAGTATTTT	CAISESTGTDTQYF
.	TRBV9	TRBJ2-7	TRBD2	TGTGCCAGCAGCGTCTCTAGCGGCTACGAGCAGTACTTC	CASSVSSGYEQYF
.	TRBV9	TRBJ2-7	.	TGTGCCAGCAGCGTAGCGGGGGTTCAAGGCTACGAGCAGTACTTC	CASSVAGVQGYEQYF
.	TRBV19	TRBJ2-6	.	TGTGCCAGTAGTAGCGTAAACTGGGTAGAGGCTGGGGCCAACGTCCTGACTTTC	CASSSVNWVEAGANVLTF
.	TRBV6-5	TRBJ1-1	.	TGTGCCAGCAGTGGACAGAGGGGAGCTTTCTTT	CASSGQRGAFF
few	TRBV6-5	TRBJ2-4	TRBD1	TGTGCCAGCAGTCCCAGGGGGCTGGAAAACATTCAGTACTTC	CASSPRGLENIQYF
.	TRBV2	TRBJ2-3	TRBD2	TGTGCCAGCGGGACGGCAGCGGGAGGAGGATGGAGCACAGATACGCAGTATTTT	CASGTAAGGGWSTDTQYF
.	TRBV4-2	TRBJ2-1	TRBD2	TGTGCCAGCAGCCAAGAAACAAGCGGGGGGTACAATGAGCAGTTCTTC	CASSQETSGGYNEQFF
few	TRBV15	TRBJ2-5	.	TGTGCCACCAGCAGGGGAGCTGGGGAAGGTGCTGAGACCCAGTACTTC	CATSRGAGEGAETQYF
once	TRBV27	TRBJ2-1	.	TGTGCCAGCACTTTGTCAGGAGGATCCTACAATGAGCAGTTCTTC	CASTLSGGSYNEQFF
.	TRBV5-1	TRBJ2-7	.	TGCGCCAGCAGCTTGGAGGGATGGGCGGGAACTACCACTTTGCACGAGCAGTACTTC	CASSLEGWAGTTTLHEQYF
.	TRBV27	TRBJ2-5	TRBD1	TGTGCCAGCAGTCACCGGGACAGTCAAGAGACCCAGTACTTC	CASSHRDSQETQYF
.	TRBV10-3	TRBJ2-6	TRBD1	TGTGCCATCAGTGATTTCGACAGGGGGGTCTCTGGGGCCAACGTCCTGACTTTC	CAISDFDRGVSGANVLTF
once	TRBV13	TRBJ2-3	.	TGTGCCAGCAGCTTAGAGCCGAAAGATACGCAGTATTTT	CASSLEPKDTQYF
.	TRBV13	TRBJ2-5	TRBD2	TGTGCCACGACTAGCGGGAGTTTGAAGACCCAGTACTTC	CATTSGSLKTQYF
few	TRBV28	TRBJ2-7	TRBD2	TGTGCCAGCAGTTTCAGGGCGGGAGGGTCCTACGAGCAGTACTTC	CASSFRAGGSYEQYF
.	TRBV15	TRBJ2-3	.	TGTGCCACCACCTCGGACTTGAGAGATACGCAGTATTTT	CATTSDLRDTQYF
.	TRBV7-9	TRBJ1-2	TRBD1	TGTGCCAGCAGGCAACAGGGGGCGATTGGTCTGGGCACCTTC	CASRQQGAIGLGTF
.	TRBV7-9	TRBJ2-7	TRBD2	TGTGCCAGCAACTCCAACACGGCGGGGACTAGCGCCCACGAGCAGTACTTC	CASNSNTAGTSAHEQYF
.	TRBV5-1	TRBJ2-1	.	TGCGCCACCCGGTGGACGGGAGAGGACGAGCAGTTCTTC	CATRWTGEDEQFF
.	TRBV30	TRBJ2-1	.	TGTGCCTGGGCCTTCGCGGAGAGGAGGGAGCAGTTCTTC	CAWAFAERREQFF
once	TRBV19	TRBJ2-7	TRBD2	TGTGCCAGTAGTAAGACTAGCGGGTATGACGAGCAGTACTTC	CASSKTSGYDEQYF
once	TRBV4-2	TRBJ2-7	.	TGTGCCAGCAGCCAAGTCGAGACTTTTAGCTACGAGCAGTACTTC	CASSQVETFSYEQYF
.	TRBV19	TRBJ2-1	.	TGTGCCAGTAGGGAGGATCCCTTAGGTAGGAATGAGCAGTTCTTC	CASREDPLGRNEQFF
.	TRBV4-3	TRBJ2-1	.	TGCGCCAGCAGCCAATACCGGGGCAATGAGCAGTTCTTC	CASSQYRGNEQFF
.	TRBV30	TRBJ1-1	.	TGTGCCTGGAGTACGACAGGTACTGAAGCTTTCTTT	CAWSTTGTEAFF
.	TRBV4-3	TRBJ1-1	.	TGCGCCAGCAGCCAATGGCAGGGGAACACTGAAGCTTTCTTT	CASSQWQGNTEAFF
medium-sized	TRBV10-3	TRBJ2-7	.	TGTGCCATCAGTGATCCAGGGGAAGAGCAGTACTTC	CAISDPGEEQYF
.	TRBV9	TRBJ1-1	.	TGTGCCAGCAATCAGGGGCTGGGCACTGAAGCTTTCTTT	CASNQGLGTEAFF
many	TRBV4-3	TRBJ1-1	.	TGCGCCAGCAGCCAGGATGTCCTTGGGGAGTCGAACACTGAAGCTTTCTTT	CASSQDVLGESNTEAFF
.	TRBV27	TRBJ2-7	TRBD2	TGTGCCAGCAGTTTGGAGGGAGGGGAGCAGTACTTC	CASSLEGGEQYF
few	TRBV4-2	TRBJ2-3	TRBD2	TGTGCCAGCAGCCAAGCCCTAGCGGAGGTAGATACGCAGTATTTT	CASSQALAEVDTQYF
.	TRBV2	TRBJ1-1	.	TGTGCCAGCAGGGCCGTCAGGGTCCCACATGAAGCTTTCTTT	CASRAVRVPHEAFF
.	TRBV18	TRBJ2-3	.	TGTGCCAGCTCACCAACCCGACTCAGGGGTGCAGATACGCAGTATTTT	CASSPTRLRGADTQYF
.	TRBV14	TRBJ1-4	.	TGTGCCAGCAGCCAAGGGCTTGAAAAACTGTTTTTT	CASSQGLEKLFF
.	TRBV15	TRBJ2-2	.	TGTGCCACCAGCAGAGATGAGACCGGGGAGCTGTTTTTT	CATSRDETGELFF
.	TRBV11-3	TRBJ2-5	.	TGTGCCAGCAGCTTAGCAGGATCGTACCAAGAGACCCAGTACTTC	CASSLAGSYQETQYF
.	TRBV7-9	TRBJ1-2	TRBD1	TGTGCCAGCAGCCCAGACAGGGGGCTTGGCTATGGCTACACCTTC	CASSPDRGLGYGYTF
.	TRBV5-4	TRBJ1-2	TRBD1	TGTGCCAGCAGCTTACCCGGGACAGGAGGAAACTATGGCTACACCTTC	CASSLPGTGGNYGYTF
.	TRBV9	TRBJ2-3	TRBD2	TGTGCCAGCAGCCGAACCGGGACTAGAGAAGATACGCAGTATTTT	CASSRTGTREDTQYF
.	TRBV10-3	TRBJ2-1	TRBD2	TGTGCCGCTCGGCCGCAGACTAGCAGGTACAATGAGCAGTTCTTC	CAARPQTSRYNEQFF
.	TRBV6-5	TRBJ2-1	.	TGTGCCAGCAGTCAGGGATGGGTTGAGCAGTTCTTC	CASSQGWVEQFF
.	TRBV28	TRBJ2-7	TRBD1	TGTGCCAGCAGTGGGACAGGGATCACCTACGAGCAGTACTTC	CASSGTGITYEQYF
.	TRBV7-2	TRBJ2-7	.	TGTGCCAGCAGCTTAATAGCTCAGTCCTACGAGCAGTACTTC	CASSLIAQSYEQYF
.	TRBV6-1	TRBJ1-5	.	TGTGCCAGCAGTCCGACGGGGGGCTCTCAGCCCCAGCATTTT	CASSPTGGSQPQHF
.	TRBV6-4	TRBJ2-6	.	TGTGCCACTTCCACGCGGAACTCTGGGGCCAACGTCCTGACTTTC	CATSTRNSGANVLTF
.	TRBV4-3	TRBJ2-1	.	TGCGCCAGCAGCCAAGATCGGCAAGCGATTTACAATGAGCAGTTCTTC	CASSQDRQAIYNEQFF
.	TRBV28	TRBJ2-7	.	TGTGCCAGCAGTTTAGCCCAGGGGCTATACTACGAGCAGTACTTC	CASSLAQGLYYEQYF
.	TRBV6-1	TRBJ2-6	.	TGTGCCAGCATTTCTGGGCCCTCTGGGGCCAACGTCCTGACTTTC	CASISGPSGANVLTF